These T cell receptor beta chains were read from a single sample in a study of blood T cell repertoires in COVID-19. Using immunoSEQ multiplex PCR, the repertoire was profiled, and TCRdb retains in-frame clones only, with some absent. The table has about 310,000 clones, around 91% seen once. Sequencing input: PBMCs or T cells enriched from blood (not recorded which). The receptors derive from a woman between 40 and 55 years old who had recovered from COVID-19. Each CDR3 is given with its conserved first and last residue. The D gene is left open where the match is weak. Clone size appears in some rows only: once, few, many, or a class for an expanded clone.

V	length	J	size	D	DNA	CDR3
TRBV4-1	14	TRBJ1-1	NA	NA	TGCGCCAGCAGCTACCTGACCGGGTACACTGAAGCTTTCTTT	CASSYLTGYTEAFF
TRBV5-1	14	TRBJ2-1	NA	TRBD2	TGCGCCAGCCGTTCGGGGGGGCCCTACAATGAGCAGTTCTTC	CASRSGGPYNEQFF
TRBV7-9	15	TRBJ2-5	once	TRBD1	TGTGCCAGCAGCTTCTATGGACAGGGGGCCGAGACCCAGTACTTC	CASSFYGQGAETQYF
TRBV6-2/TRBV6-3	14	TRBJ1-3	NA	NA	TGTGCCAGCAGTTGGGGAGATACTGGAAACACCATATATTTT	CASSWGDTGNTIYF
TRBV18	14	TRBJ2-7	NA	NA	TGTGCCAGCTCACCAGGGCAGGACTCCTACGAGCAGTACTTC	CASSPGQDSYEQYF
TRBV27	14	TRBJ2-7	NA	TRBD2	TGTGCCAGCAGTTCGACTAGCGGGGGTTACGAGCAGTACTTC	CASSSTSGGYEQYF
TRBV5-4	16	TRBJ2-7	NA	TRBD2	TGTGCCAGCAGCCCGGGACTAGCCGAGAGCTCCTACGAGCAGTACTTC	CASSPGLAESSYEQYF
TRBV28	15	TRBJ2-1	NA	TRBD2	TGTGCCAGCAGTTTAGCGGGAGGGAGTAGGAATGAGCAGTTCTTC	CASSLAGGSRNEQFF
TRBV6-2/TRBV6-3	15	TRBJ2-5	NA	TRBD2	TGTGCCAGCACCCCCGGGAGTCTAGCGGGGGTGGGCCAGTACTTC	CASTPGSLAGVGQYF
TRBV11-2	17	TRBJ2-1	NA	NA	TGTGCCAGCAGCCCCCCCAGGGGTTCTTCAGCCTACAATGAGCAGTTCTTC	CASSPPRGSSAYNEQFF
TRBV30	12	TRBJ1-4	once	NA	TGTGCGTCGACAGATCCTAATGAAAAACTGTTTTTT	CASTDPNEKLFF
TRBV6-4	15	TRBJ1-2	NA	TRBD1	TGTGCCAGCAGGGGGGGGACAGGAGAAAACTATGGCTACACCTTC	CASRGGTGENYGYTF
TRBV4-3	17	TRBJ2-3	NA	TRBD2	TGCGCCAGCAGCCAAGATGTAGGCGGGGGGGCAACAGATACGCAGTATTTT	CASSQDVGGGATDTQYF
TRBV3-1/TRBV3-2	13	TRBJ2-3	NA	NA	TGTGCCACCCATCAGACTAGGACAGATACGCAGTATTTT	CATHQTRTDTQYF
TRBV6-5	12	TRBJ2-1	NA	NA	TGTGCCAGCAGTTACTCCCGCGGGGTCCAGTTCTTC	CASSYSRGVQFF
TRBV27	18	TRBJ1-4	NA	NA	TGTGCCAGCAGTTTAAATTTGCGGGCTTTTGCAACTAATGAAAAACTGTTTTTT	CASSLNLRAFATNEKLFF
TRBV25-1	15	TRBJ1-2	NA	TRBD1	TGTGCCAGCACCCCTCCGGGACAGGGGGTTTGGGGCTACACCTTC	CASTPPGQGVWGYTF
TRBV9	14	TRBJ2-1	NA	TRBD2	TGTGCCAGCAGCGTAGACGGTCTAGCGGGGCCTGGGTTCTTC	CASSVDGLAGPGFF
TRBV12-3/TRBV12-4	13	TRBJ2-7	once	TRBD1	TGTGCCAGCAGCGGACAGGGCCCCTACGAGCAGTACTTC	CASSGQGPYEQYF
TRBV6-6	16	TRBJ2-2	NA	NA	TGTGCCAGCAGTTACGGGGGGGCTCGGAACACCGGGGAGCTGTTTTTT	CASSYGGARNTGELFF
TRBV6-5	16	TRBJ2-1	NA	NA	TGTGCCAGCAGTTACTCGAGGTTCCAGAAGTACAATGAGCAGTTCTTC	CASSYSRFQKYNEQFF
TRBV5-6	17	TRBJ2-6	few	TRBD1	TGTGCCAGCAGTCCTCGACAGGGGGCAGGTGGGGCCAACGTCCTGACTTTC	CASSPRQGAGGANVLTF
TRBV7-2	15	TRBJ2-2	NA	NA	TGTGCCAGCAGCCAAAGGACGGGGGAGACCGGGGAGCTGTTTTTT	CASSQRTGETGELFF
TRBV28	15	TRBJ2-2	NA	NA	TGTGCCAGCAGCCTCGGACAGGCGGGGACCGGGGAGCTGTTTTTT	CASSLGQAGTGELFF
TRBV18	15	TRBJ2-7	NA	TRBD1	TGTGCCAGCTCACCAGCACAGGGGGCTCTGCTCGAGCAGTACTTC	CASSPAQGALLEQYF
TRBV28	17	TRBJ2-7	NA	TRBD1	TGTGCCAGCATTCCGTCCCGGGACAGGAGGAGTCGGGAGGAGCAGTACTTC	CASIPSRDRRSREEQYF
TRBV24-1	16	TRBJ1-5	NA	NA	TGTGCCACCAGTGATTTGCCGCAGGGGTGCAATCAGCCCCAGCATTTT	CATSDLPQGCNQPQHF
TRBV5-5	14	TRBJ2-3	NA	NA	TGTGCCAGCAGCTTTGGGGGGTTCAGAGATACGCAGTATTTT	CASSFGGFRDTQYF
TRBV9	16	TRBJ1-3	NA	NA	TGTGCCAGCAGCCCACGGGAGGGGTACTCTGGAAACACCATATATTTT	CASSPREGYSGNTIYF
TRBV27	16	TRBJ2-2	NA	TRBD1	TGTGCCAGCAGTTCCTCCTGGACAGGGTTGGGCGGGGAGCTGTTTTTT	CASSSSWTGLGGELFF
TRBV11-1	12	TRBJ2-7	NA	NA	TGTGCCAGCAGCTCCCAGGGCAGCGAGCAGTACTTC	CASSSQGSEQYF
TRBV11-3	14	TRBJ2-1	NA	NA	TGTGCCAGCAGCTTAGCGGTGGCGGTCCCTTACCGGTTCTTC	CASSLAVAVPYRFF
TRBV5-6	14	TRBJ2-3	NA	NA	TGTGCCAGCAGCTTGTACAGACCTACAGATACGCAGTATTTT	CASSLYRPTDTQYF
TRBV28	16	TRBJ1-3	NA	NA	TGTGCCAGCAGTTTACGCAACAGCCCTTCTGGAAACACCATATATTTT	CASSLRNSPSGNTIYF
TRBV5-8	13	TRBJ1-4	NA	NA	TGTGCCAGCAGCTTGATAAGGGGTGAAAAACTGTTTTTT	CASSLIRGEKLFF
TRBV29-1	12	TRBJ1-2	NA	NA	TGCAGCGTTGAAGACCTTGGCGGGGGCTACACCTTC	CSVEDLGGGYTF
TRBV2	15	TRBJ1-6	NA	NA	TGTGCCAGCAGTGAAGAAGGAGGGTATAATTCACCCCTCCACTTT	CASSEEGGYNSPLHF
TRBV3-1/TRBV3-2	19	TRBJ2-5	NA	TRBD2	TGTGCCAGCAGCCAAATCCCGGGACTAGCGGGGGGGCGAAGAGAGACCCAGTACTTC	CASSQIPGLAGGRRETQYF
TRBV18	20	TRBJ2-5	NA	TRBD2	TGTGCCAGCTCACCCACGCTCGGGACTAGCGGGACTGAGCCCCCCGAGACCCAGTACTTC	CASSPTLGTSGTEPPETQYF
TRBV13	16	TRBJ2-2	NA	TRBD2	TGTGCCAGCAGCCCCGGGACTAAACCGAACACCGGGGAGCTGTTTTTT	CASSPGTKPNTGELFF
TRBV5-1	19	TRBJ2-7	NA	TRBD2	TGCGCCAGCATCACCCCCGGGACTAGCGGGAGGCTTTATCTCTACGAGCAGTACTTC	CASITPGTSGRLYLYEQYF
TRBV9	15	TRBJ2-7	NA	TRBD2	TGTGCCAGCAGCCCCTTAGCGGGAGTCAGCCACGAGCAGTACTTC	CASSPLAGVSHEQYF
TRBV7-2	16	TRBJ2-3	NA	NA	TGTGCCAGCAGCTCATCTGGGAGTAGCGGCACAGATACGCAGTATTTT	CASSSSGSSGTDTQYF
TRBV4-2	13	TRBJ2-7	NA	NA	TGTGCCAGCAGAGCTAGCAGCTCCTACGAGCAGTACTTC	CASRASSSYEQYF
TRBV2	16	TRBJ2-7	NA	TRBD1	TGTGCCAGCAGTGAGGGGGTCAACAGGGGGCAGGGTGAGCAGTACTTC	CASSEGVNRGQGEQYF
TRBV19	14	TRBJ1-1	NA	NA	TGTGCCAGTAGTAGTGGGCTCTTCGGCACTGAAGCTTTCTTT	CASSSGLFGTEAFF
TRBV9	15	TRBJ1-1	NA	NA	TGTGCCAGCAGCCCAAGTCAGGGATGGAACACTGAAGCTTTCTTT	CASSPSQGWNTEAFF
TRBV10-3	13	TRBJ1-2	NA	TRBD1	TGTGCCATCACCGGACAGGGGGCAAATGGCTACACCTTC	CAITGQGANGYTF
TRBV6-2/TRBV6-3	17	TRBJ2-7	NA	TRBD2	TGTGCCAGCAGTTACATTGGTCTAGCGGGAGTCCTCTACGAGCAGTACTTC	CASSYIGLAGVLYEQYF
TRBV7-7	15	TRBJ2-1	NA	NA	TGTGCTAGCAGCCGGGAGCGGTCGGGTTACAATGAGCAGTTCTTC	CASSRERSGYNEQFF
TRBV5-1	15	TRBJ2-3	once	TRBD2	TGCGCCAGCAGCCTTAGCGGGAGTCGGGGAGATACGCAGTATTTT	CASSLSGSRGDTQYF
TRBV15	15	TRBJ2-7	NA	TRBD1	TGTGCCACCAGCAGATTAACAGGGGGCCACTACGAGCAGTACTTC	CATSRLTGGHYEQYF
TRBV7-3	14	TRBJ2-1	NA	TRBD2	TGTGCCAGCAGACCCGGGACTAGCGGCCCTGAGCAGTTCTTC	CASRPGTSGPEQFF